A single T cell receptor beta chain is shown here with its context. What it binds is not known. These data belong to a study of long-term antiretroviral therapy in people with HIV. Study-level information: The oldest samples precede the 2015 immediate-ART recommendation by about a decade. Overall study results and limits: Across all time points, the repertoire was dominated by clones that expanded before ART. Repertoires with HIV possessed tighter CDR3 length spans than those of controls.

Assay version v3.0 of immunoSEQ was used, and it was run at survey level. Using immunoSEQ multiplex PCR, the repertoire was profiled, and TCRdb retains in-frame clones only, with some absent. The sample holds about 40,000 clones, more than 80% seen once. Germline V gene sequence: CDR1 KGHSH, CDR2 LQKENI. This CDR3 is 14 amino acids long. Trimming shortened V by 6 bases and J by 4 bases, and 15 bases separated the two germline ends. Donors needed at least one pre-ART PBMC sample plus at least two post-ART samples. This clonotype was sampled from a woman in her forties or fifties with HIV. The chain has TRBV18 and TRBJ2-5; D is perhaps TRBD1 (6 bases). Source: unsorted PBMCs, taken 3.1 years after starting antiretroviral therapy. As DNA, the CDR3 is TGTGCCAGCTCCCCGACCTGGGGGCGAGAGACCCAGTACTTC. Translated, it gives CASSPTWGRETQYF.